Each of the 27 T cell receptor beta chains below was sequenced from the same sample in a study of beta chain features in type 1 diabetes. The sequenced template was cDNA made from the entire isolated RNA. Assay: immunoSEQ multiplex PCR; the TCRdb copy retains only in-frame clones and omits some. This table holds around 180,000 clones, approximately 13% found once. Material for sequencing was central memory CD4+ T cells from blood. These receptor sequences come from a young woman in good health.

J is TRBJ2-1 and V is TRBV30; 7 bases match TRBD2. Germline trimming cut 0 bases from V and 2 bases from J; bases unmatched to any gene: 4. Germline values: CDR1 GTSNPN, CDR2 SVGIG (reference sequence). The CDR3 is 15 amino acids. The CDR3, as DNA: TGTGCCTGGAGTGTGGGGCGGGGGACCTACAATGAGCAGTTCTTC. As protein: CAWSVGRGTYNEQFF.

This clone was observed a handful of times. The chain joins TRBV27 to TRBJ2-7; 10 bases line up with TRBD1. V was clipped by 5 bases and J by 7 bases; unmatched bases: 11. Germline-derived CDR1 and CDR2 are MNHEY and SMNVEV (reference sequence). This CDR3 has 15 residues. The CDR3 DNA reads as TGTGCCAGCAGTGACAGGGGGCCCCGTCCGGGTGAGCAGTACTTC. Translating it yields CASSDRGPRPGEQYF.

This clone appeared once. The CDR3 spells CASSLGGQGNEQYF. The CDR3 DNA is TGCGCCAGCAGCTTGGGGGGACAGGGTAACGAGCAGTACTTC. The chain has TRBV5-1 and TRBJ2-7; TRBD1 agrees at 9 bases. Germline assignment: CDR1 SGHRS and CDR2 YFSETQ. The CDR3 contains 14 residues. The J segment lost 5 bases and the V segment lost 0 bases, leaving 3 bases of the junction unmatched.

This clone showed up just a few times. This chain connects TRBV30 to TRBJ1-3; D may be TRBD1 (6 bases). CDR3 length equals 13 residues. Between the trimmed V and J ends, which lost 6 bases and 4 bases, there was a span of 13 bases. Germline V gives CDR1 GTSNPN, CDR2 SVGIG (reference sequence). CDR3 amino acids: CACPRTVGNTIYF. The CDR3, as DNA: TGTGCCTGTCCGAGGACAGTCGGAAACACCATATATTTT.

This clone was detected a few times. V and J are TRBV5-1 and TRBJ2-2, with 13 bases lining up with TRBD2. Losses at the gene ends were 6 bases for V and 6 bases for J; bases not matched to a gene: 5. Germline loops: CDR1 SGHRS, CDR2 YFSETQ. The CDR3 runs to 15 residues. Here the CDR3 DNA reads TGCGCCAGCACCTGGACTAGCGGGAGCGCCGGGGAGCTGTTTTTT. This codes for CASTWTSGSAGELFF. Full variable domain (rest looked up from reference TRBV5-1 and TRBJ2-2): KAGVTQTPRYLIKTRGQQVTLSCSPISGHRSVSWYQQTPGQGLQFLFEYFSETQRNKGNFPGRFSGRQFSNSRSEMNVSTLELGDSALYLCASTWTSGSAGELFFGEGSRLTVL.

This clone was seen more than once but under ten times. V and J are TRBV18 and TRBJ2-7; D gene uncertain. The CDR3 length is 15 residues. The germline gives CDR1 KGHSH, CDR2 LQKENI. With 5 bases removed from V and 3 bases from J, the gap between germline ends came to 17 bases. The CDR3 spells CASSVVPDGFYEQYF. The DNA for the CDR3 is TGTGCCAGCTCAGTCGTACCCGACGGGTTCTACGAGCAGTACTTC.

This clone was seen more than once but under ten times. The J gene is TRBJ2-1, the V gene TRBV9; D remains unclear. CDR3 length: 15 amino acids. CDR1 and CDR2 from the germline V gene are SGDLS and YYNGEE. With 4 bases removed from V and 5 bases from J, the gap between germline ends came to 16 bases. The CDR3 DNA follows: TGTGCCAGCAGCCAAACTTCCCAACCTAACAATGAGCAGTTCTTC. This translates into CASSQTSQPNNEQFF.

V usage is TRBV4-3 and J usage is TRBJ2-1, with TRBD2 as a possible D gene (5 bases). This CDR3 contains 16 residues. Per the germline V gene, CDR1 is LGHNA and CDR2 is YSLEER. Trimming pared 0 bases from V and 2 bases from J, leaving 11 bases between. In DNA, the CDR3 is TGCGCCAGCAGCCAAGATTCGGCTAGCCCCTACAATGAGCAGTTCTTC. Amino acid sequence: CASSQDSASPYNEQFF.

This clone was seen more than once but under ten times. The chain is built from TRBV2 and TRBJ2-7, with a weak D call TRBD1 (5 bases). Germline-derived CDR1 and CDR2 are SNHLY and FYNNEI. The CDR3 runs 14 residues. Trimming stripped 2 bases from V and 0 bases from J, with 8 bases between. The CDR3 spells CASSEQQDSYEQYF. The CDR3 nucleotides read TGTGCCAGCAGTGAACAACAGGACTCCTACGAGCAGTACTTC.

Only a few counts were recorded for this clone. V gene TRBV29-1 combines with J gene TRBJ2-2, with TRBD2 matching over 9 bases. The germline V gene has CDR1 SQVTM and CDR2 ANQGSEA. Germline trimming cut 6 bases from V and 8 bases from J; bases unmatched to any gene: 22. The CDR3 length is 18 residues. The CDR3 DNA reads TGCAGCGTAGCAGGAGCGGGAGGCCCTAGCTCAAAGGGTGGGGAGCTGTTTTTT. Its protein product is CSVAGAGGPSSKGGELFF.

This clone occurred a few times. The gene calls are TRBV19 and TRBJ2-1; 9 bases align to TRBD2. V dropped 11 bases and J dropped 5; count of bases not matched to a gene: 16. The CDR3 contains 16 residues. Per the germline V gene, CDR1 is LNHDA and CDR2 is SQIVND (reference sequence). The CDR3 sequence is CAVTGRREGLDNEQFF. CDR3 bases: TGTGCCGTCACCGGGAGGCGGGAGGGCTTGGACAATGAGCAGTTCTTC.

This clone was detected only a few times. The rearrangement joins TRBV2 to TRBJ2-5; weak D call: TRBD1 (5 bases). The CDR3 consists of 11 residues. V was pared by 7 bases and J by 4 bases, with 7 bases between. Germline assignment: CDR1 SNHLY and CDR2 FYNNEI. CDR3 loop: CASTGLETQYF. The DNA of the CDR3 is TGTGCCAGCACAGGGTTAGAGACCCAGTACTTC.

This clone was picked up a small number of times. The chain recombines TRBV25-1 with TRBJ1-2, with a tentative D call TRBD1 (5 bases). The CDR3 extends over 14 amino acids. Between the trimmed V and J ends, which lost 3 bases and 7 bases, there was a span of 15 bases. CDR1 and CDR2 (germline): MGHDK, SYGVNS. CDR3 DNA sequence: TGTGCCAGCAGTGACCTCGGCCTAGGGGCTGGCTACACCTTC. The encoded protein is CASSDLGLGAGYTF.

This clone has more than one count but fewer than ten. This chain uses TRBV4-1 with TRBJ1-1; D is uncertain. Germline values: CDR1 MGHRA, CDR2 YSYEKL. The CDR3 totals 15 residues. Trimming removed 4 bases from V and 2 bases from J, with 14 bases in between. The CDR3 region has the DNA TGCGCCAGCAGCCGGATCGGGGTCCGTAACACTGAAGCTTTCTTT. It is translated as CASSRIGVRNTEAFF.

This clone was found a few times. This chain uses TRBV4-1 with TRBJ2-5; D might be TRBD1 (6 bases). The CDR3 runs 16 residues. V was trimmed by 1 base and J by 2 bases, leaving 14 bases between them. Germline V lookup: CDR1 MGHRA, CDR2 YSYEKL. The CDR3, as DNA: TGCGCCAGCAGCCAAGCAGGGGCCGCCCGGCAAGAGACCCAGTACTTC. This encodes CASSQAGAARQETQYF.

In this sample, this clone turned up a few times. This chain joins TRBV28 and TRBJ2-1; D is perhaps TRBD2 (5 bases). Germline CDR1 MDHEN, CDR2 SYDVKM. This CDR3 region has 15 residues. V lost 8 bases to trimming and J lost 1 base, with 15 bases between them. The CDR3 region is CASVFRRRSYNEQFF. CDR3 nucleotides: TGTGCCAGCGTGTTTCGGCGGAGGTCCTACAATGAGCAGTTCTTC.

In its sample, this clone was seen a few times. This chain connects TRBV5-4 to TRBJ2-1; D possibly corresponds to TRBD1 (6 bases). Trimming stripped 1 base from V and 9 bases from J, with 17 bases between. The CDR3 loop spans 15 amino acids. CDR1 and CDR2 (germline): SGHNT, YYREEE (reference sequence). The CDR3 DNA follows: TGTGCCAGCAGCTTGAGGGGGTTAGGGAATCTTGAGCAGTTCTTC. It yields the protein CASSLRGLGNLEQFF.

This clone was seen at least ten times. The chain joins TRBV20-1 to TRBJ1-2; tentatively, D is TRBD1 (5 bases). In germline, CDR1 is DFQATT, CDR2 SNEGSKA (reference sequence). The CDR3 totals 11 residues. The V end lost 8 bases, the J end lost 8 bases, and 15 bases lay between the germline ends. CDR3 region: CSTVGVGGYTF. CDR3 coding DNA: TGCAGTACAGTAGGGGTAGGCGGCTACACCTTC.

The rearrangement uses TRBV2 and TRBJ2-1; 9 bases map to TRBD2. The CDR3 extends over 14 amino acids. CDR1 and CDR2 (germline): SNHLY, FYNNEI. Trimming cost V 6 bases and J 7 bases; bases outside gene matches: 7. Here the CDR3 reads CASSATSGFNEQFF. The DNA for the CDR3 is TGTGCCAGCAGCGCGACTAGCGGTTTTAATGAGCAGTTCTTC.

This chain uses TRBV6-6 with TRBJ1-5, with 8 bases identical to TRBD1. This CDR3 is built from 14 residues. Germline loops: CDR1 MNHNY, CDR2 SVGAGI (reference sequence). V shed 2 bases, J shed 7 bases, and the junction held 4 bases outside the gene matches. CDR3 sequence (DNA): TGTGCCAGCAGTTACCCGGGACAGGCCCAGCCCCAGCATTTT. Translating gives CASSYPGQAQPQHF.

The chain has TRBV18 and TRBJ1-2; D possibly corresponds to TRBD1 (5 bases). This CDR3 spans 13 amino acids. Germline V gene sequence: CDR1 KGHSH, CDR2 LQKENI. The V and J ends lost 2 bases and 5 bases respectively, with 9 bases between them. This CDR3 reads CASSPTGEYGYTF. In nucleotides, the CDR3 is TGTGCCAGCTCACCAACGGGGGAATATGGCTACACCTTC.

The genes are TRBV15 and TRBJ2-7; D possibly corresponds to TRBD1 (5 bases). Per germline, CDR1 LNHNV and CDR2 YYDKDF (reference sequence). With 0 bases removed from V and 5 bases from J, the gap between germline ends came to 11 bases. The CDR3 extends over 14 amino acids. The CDR3 DNA sequence: TGTGCCACCAGCAGAGATGTACAGGCCCACGAGCAGTACTTC. This gives the protein CATSRDVQAHEQYF.

The chain is built from TRBV30 and TRBJ2-3; 7 nucleotides line up with TRBD2. Trimming at V came to 8 bases and at J to 4 bases, leaving 12 bases not matched to a gene. Germline CDR1 is GTSNPN and CDR2 is SVGIG (reference sequence). The CDR3 extends over 14 amino acids. CDR3 amino acids: CARAREEGPDTQYF. CDR3 DNA sequence: TGTGCCCGAGCTCGGGAGGAGGGGCCAGATACGCAGTATTTT.

The chain has TRBV10-3 and TRBJ2-6, with D perhaps matching TRBD2 (5 bases). The CDR3 is made up of 14 amino acids. V was trimmed by 6 bases and J by 2 bases, leaving 8 bases between them. CDR1 and CDR2 from the germline V gene are ENHRY and SYGVKD. CDR3 sequence (DNA): TGTGCCATCAGCTCTAGCCCTGGGGCCAACGTCCTGACTTTC. Its translation is CAISSSPGANVLTF.

The chain employs TRBV12-5 and TRBJ2-3, with 7 positions matching TRBD1. CDR3 length: 12 residues. Germline CDR1 is LGHNT and CDR2 is FRNRAP. The trim removed 1 base at V and 12 bases at J, leaving 4 bases unmatched. This CDR3 reads CASGLDTGAQYF. The CDR3, as DNA: TGTGCTAGTGGTTTGGATACAGGGGCACAGTATTTT. Together with reference TRBV12-5 and TRBJ2-3, the CDR3 gives the full variable domain: DARVTQTPRHKVTEMGQEVTMRCQPILGHNTVFWYRQTMMQGLELLAYFRNRAPLDDSGMPKDRFSAEMPDATLATLKIQPSEPRDSAVYFCASGLDTGAQYFGPGTRLTVL.

This clone has only a few counts. The chain combines TRBV29-1 with TRBJ1-2; no clear D. This CDR3 contains 10 residues. Germline V gene data show CDR1 as SQVTM and CDR2 as ANQGSEA. V gave up 6 bases and J gave up 14 bases, with 16 bases separating them. CDR3 region: CSVPREGETF. The CDR3 DNA sequence: TGCAGCGTACCGAGAGAGGGAGAAACCTTC.

On this clone: Other DNA sequences in this sample translate to the same CDR3. The chain carries TRBV28 and TRBJ1-2; D gene unclear. Germline CDR1 is MDHEN and CDR2 is SYDVKM. The CDR3 has 11 amino acids. The V end was cut by 4 bases, the J end by 5 bases, with 5 bases between. CDR3 bases: TGTGCCAGCAGTTCTGTTTATGGCTACACCTTC. This gives the protein CASSSVYGYTF.